The T cell receptor (beta chain) described here comes from a study of shared clonotypes between healthy human individuals. The material for each subset, its genomic DNA, was split evenly across several immunoSEQ plates. Sequenced by immunoSEQ multiplex PCR; TCRdb stores in-frame clones only, minus some. The sample contains over a million clones, roughly 97% of which appear only once. Trimming took 3 bases from V and 1 from J; bases not matched to a gene: 5. The length of the CDR3 is 15 residues. Germline assignment: CDR1 SGHRS and CDR2 YFSETQ. Regarding the study as a whole: Clonotypes which were not shared had lower generation probabilities than clonotypes that all four donors shared. The authors expected sequencing depth to affect clonotype sharing among donors.

With respect to this clone: What it recognizes is unknown.

The sample comprised naive CD4+ T cells sorted from blood. The sample's subset: CD45RA+ positively selected. The chain is built from TRBV5-1 and TRBJ1-1, with 8 bases lining up with TRBD1. The receptor was derived from a man aged 25 to 40 in good health. Here the CDR3 reads CASSSFGTGNTEAFF. CDR3 nucleotide sequence: TGCGCCAGCAGCTCGTTCGGGACAGGGAACACTGAAGCTTTCTTT.